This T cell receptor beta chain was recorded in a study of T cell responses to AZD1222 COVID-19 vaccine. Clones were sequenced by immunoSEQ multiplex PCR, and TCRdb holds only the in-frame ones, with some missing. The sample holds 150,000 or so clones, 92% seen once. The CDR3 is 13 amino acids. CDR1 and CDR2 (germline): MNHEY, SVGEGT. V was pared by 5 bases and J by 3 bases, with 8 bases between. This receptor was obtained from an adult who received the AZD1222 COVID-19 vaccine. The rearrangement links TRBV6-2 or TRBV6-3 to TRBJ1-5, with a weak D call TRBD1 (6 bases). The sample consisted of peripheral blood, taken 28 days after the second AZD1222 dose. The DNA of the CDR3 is TGTGCCAGCAGTCGGACAGCCAATCAGCCCCAGCATTTT. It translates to CASSRTANQPQHF.